These 16 T cell receptor beta chains were all obtained from the same sample, sequenced in a study of blood T cell repertoires in COVID-19. Profiled with immunoSEQ multiplex PCR; TCRdb holds only in-frame clones, not every one. Among about 140,000 clones listed, roughly 85% were seen once. What was sequenced was peripheral blood. These receptors were collected from a man between 50 and 59 years old with acute or convalescent COVID-19.

This chain connects TRBV10-1 to TRBJ2-5, with D perhaps matching TRBD1 (6 bases). V was shortened by 5 bases and J by 5 bases, with 12 bases between the two germline ends. The CDR3 is 13 amino acids. The germline gives CDR1 WNHNN, CDR2 SYGVQD (reference sequence). The CDR3 region has the DNA TGCGCCAGCAGTTCAGGGGTCGAGGAGACCCAGTACTTC. It is translated as CASSSGVEETQYF.

This chain joins TRBV7-9 and TRBJ2-3; TRBD2 agrees at 7 bases. Germline trimming cut 4 bases from V and 2 bases from J; bases unmatched to any gene: 6. CDR3 length: 15 amino acids. Germline CDR1 is SEHNR and CDR2 is FQNEAQ (reference sequence). This CDR3 is CASSWSAGITDTQYF. CDR3 sequence (DNA): TGTGCCAGCAGCTGGTCAGCGGGAATCACAGATACGCAGTATTTT.

This clone has a single count. This chain connects TRBV18 to TRBJ1-6; TRBD1 matches at 12 bases. The CDR3 loop spans 17 amino acids. V lost 3 bases to trimming and J lost 9 bases; unmatched junction nucleotides: 9. CDR1 is KGHSH, CDR2 LQKENI, per germline. In nucleotides, the CDR3 is TGTGCCAGCTCACCCGCCGGGACAGGGGGCTGGATTTCACCCCTCCACTTT. The encoded protein is CASSPAGTGGWISPLHF.

The CDR3 loop is CASSHLGQGADTGELFF. DNA of the CDR3: TGTGCCAGCAGTCACCTGGGACAGGGGGCAGACACCGGGGAGCTGTTTTTT. The genes are TRBV28 and TRBJ2-2, with 12 bases matching TRBD1. With V trimmed by 5 bases and J by 3 bases, 7 bases remained unmatched. Germline V gives CDR1 MDHEN, CDR2 SYDVKM. This CDR3 is built from 17 residues.

This rearrangement joins TRBV5-1 to TRBJ2-1, with 7 bases matching TRBD1. Germline V gives CDR1 SGHRS, CDR2 YFSETQ. V gave up 3 bases and J gave up 1 base; unmatched junction bases: 1. The CDR3 runs to 14 residues. The CDR3 DNA is TGCGCCAGCAGCTCGGGACAGTCCTACAATGAGCAGTTCTTC. Protein: CASSSGQSYNEQFF. Supplemented by reference TRBV5-1 and TRBJ2-1, the full variable domain reads KAGVTQTPRYLIKTRGQQVTLSCSPISGHRSVSWYQQTPGQGLQFLFEYFSETQRNKGNFPGRFSGRQFSNSRSEMNVSTLELGDSALYLCASSSGQSYNEQFFGPGTRLTVL.

This rearrangement joins TRBV18 to TRBJ2-2; no firm D call. CDR3 length: 14 amino acids. Trimming cost V 2 bases and J 2 bases, with 6 bases left between them. Germline V gives CDR1 KGHSH, CDR2 LQKENI. CDR3 region: CASSPSVNTGELFF. Written as DNA, the CDR3 is TGTGCCAGCTCACCATCCGTTAACACCGGGGAGCTGTTTTTT.

This sequence joins TRBV19 and TRBJ2-7; 9 bases line up with TRBD2. CDR3 length equals 16 residues. Looked up from germline, CDR1 is LNHDA and CDR2 is SQIVND (reference sequence). V trimming: 3 bases; J trimming: 6 bases; junction bases outside the gene matches: 12. The CDR3 protein is CASSIFGAGGSREQYF. The CDR3 region has the DNA TGTGCCAGTAGTATTTTTGGAGCGGGAGGCAGTCGCGAGCAGTACTTC.

This clone has just one count. This chain uses TRBV6-1 with TRBJ1-5; D remains unclear. V lost 4 bases and J lost 4, with 17 bases in between. This CDR3 comprises 16 residues. Germline V gene lookup returns CDR1 MNHNS and CDR2 SASEGT. The DNA of the CDR3 is TGTGCCAGCAGTGTCGCCTCCGGGTTTGGTAATCAGCCCCAGCATTTT. Protein product: CASSVASGFGNQPQHF.

The chain combines TRBV7-8 with TRBJ1-1; tentative D call: TRBD1 (5 bases). Trimming removed 5 bases from V and 1 base from J, with 11 bases in between. The CDR3 spans 14 residues. The germline gives CDR1 SGHVS, CDR2 FQNEAQ. The CDR3 DNA reads TGTGCCAGCAGCGACCCGCAGGGGAACACTGAAGCTTTCTTT. This codes for CASSDPQGNTEAFF.

The chain employs TRBV13 and TRBJ1-5, with 9 bases identical to TRBD1. The trim removed 4 bases at V and 4 bases at J, leaving 5 bases unmatched. CDR1 and CDR2 (germline): PRHDT, FYEKMQ (reference sequence). The CDR3 has 15 amino acids. This chain's CDR3 is CASSSGQGRNQPQHF. The DNA of the CDR3 is TGTGCCAGCAGCTCTGGACAGGGGAGGAATCAGCCCCAGCATTTT.

The chain carries TRBV9 and TRBJ1-1, with 11 nucleotides matching TRBD1. The CDR3 length is 15 residues. J was trimmed by 1 base and V by 4 bases; bases with no gene match: 3. Germline V gene data show CDR1 as SGDLS and CDR2 as YYNGEE. CDR3 amino acids: CASSLGTGGNTEAFF. In DNA, the CDR3 is TGTGCCAGCAGCCTAGGGACAGGGGGGAACACTGAAGCTTTCTTT. The full variable domain, in which reference TRBV9 and TRBJ1-1 provide the parts outside the CDR3, is DSGVTQTPKHLITATGQRVTLRCSPRSGDLSVYWYQQSLDQGLQFLIQYYNGEERAKGNILERFSAQQFPDLHSELNLSSLELGDSALYFCASSLGTGGNTEAFFGQGTRLTVV.

This clone was picked up one time. The V gene is TRBV19, the J gene TRBJ1-4; no reliable D call. V lost 1 base, J lost 2 bases, and 5 bases lay in between. Looked up from germline, CDR1 is LNHDA and CDR2 is SQIVND (reference sequence). The CDR3 length is 14 residues. The CDR3 DNA reads TGTGCCAGTAGTATAGGAGTTACTAATGAAAAACTGTTTTTT. This translates into CASSIGVTNEKLFF.

This chain joins TRBV11-3 and TRBJ2-7; the match to TRBD2 covers 14 bases. Per the germline V gene, CDR1 is SGHNT and CDR2 is YENEEA. The length of the CDR3 is 16 residues. Unmatched junction bases numbered 8, after V lost 5 bases and J lost 5 bases. The CDR3: CASSPTSGLAGDEQYF. CDR3 in DNA: TGTGCCAGCAGCCCCACCTCGGGACTAGCGGGAGACGAGCAGTACTTC. Variable domain in full (rest from reference TRBV11-3 and TRBJ2-7): EAGVVQSPRYKIIEKKQPVAFWCNPISGHNTLYWYLQNLGQGPELLIRYENEEAVDDSQLPKDRFSAERLKGVDSTLKIQPAELGDSAVYLCASSPTSGLAGDEQYFGPGTRLTVT.

The V and J genes are TRBV9 and TRBJ2-5; possibly TRBD1 for D (5 bases). Germline CDR1 reads SGDLS; CDR2 reads YYNGEE. V lost 0 bases, J lost 3 bases, and 12 bases lay in between. The CDR3 has 15 amino acids. The CDR3 is CASSVGSRVKETQYF. CDR3 DNA: TGTGCCAGCAGCGTAGGATCCAGGGTGAAAGAGACCCAGTACTTC.

This chain joins TRBV10-3 and TRBJ2-7; tentatively, D is TRBD1 (6 bases). The V gene lost 5 bases and the J gene lost 2 bases, with 16 bases spanning the gap. The CDR3 spans 15 residues. The germline CDR1 and CDR2 sequences are ENHRY and SYGVKD. CDR3 loop: CAISPGQPNPYEQYF. DNA of the CDR3: TGTGCCATCAGTCCCGGACAGCCCAATCCCTACGAGCAGTACTTC.

The CDR3 DNA follows: TGCGCCAGCAGTGAGTCGCCTAGCGGGAGGAATGAGCAGTTCTTC. Protein: CASSESPSGRNEQFF. The V gene is TRBV10-1, the J gene TRBJ2-1, with 11 bases that match TRBD2. V dropped 0 bases and J dropped 7; count of bases not matched to a gene: 2. Germline V gene data show CDR1 as WNHNN and CDR2 as SYGVQD (reference sequence). The CDR3 loop spans 15 amino acids.